The 17 T cell receptor beta chains below were found in one sample sequenced in a study of T-cell reconstitution after alpha-beta-depleted transplantation in children. Preparation of the TCRbeta library used unique molecular identifiers. MiXCR, applied by TCRdb to the PCR reads, yields one record per CDR3 protein. The sample yields some 500,000 distinct CDR3 sequences, around 18% seen once. Material: PBMCs from the stem cell graft donor, obtained from the stem cell graft. The receptors shown here come from a human donor who donated a stem cell graft to a child with acute lymphoblastic leukemia.

There are a few counts of this clonotype. V usage is TRBV7-9 and J usage is TRBJ2-7; D unclear. CDR3 length: 10 amino acids. Trimming pared 5 bases from V and 6 bases from J, leaving 5 bases between. CDR1 and CDR2 (germline): SEHNR, FQNEAQ (reference sequence). The CDR3 DNA reads as TGTGCCAGCAGCACAACCGAGCAGTACTTC. Its protein product is CASSTTEQYF.

This clonotype was seen a handful of times. The V gene is TRBV7-3, the J gene TRBJ1-2; no definite D call. The CDR3 sequence is 15 residues long. V lost 2 bases to trimming and J lost 2 bases, with 12 bases between them. Germline CDR1 is SGHTA and CDR2 is FQGTGA. CDR3 amino acids: CASSLSPGGNYGYTF. The CDR3, as DNA: TGTGCCAGCAGCTTATCTCCGGGCGGGAACTATGGCTACACCTTC. The variable domain in full, completed from reference TRBV7-3 and TRBJ1-2, reads GAGVSQTPSNKVTEKGKYVELRCDPISGHTALYWYRQSLGQGPEFLIYFQGTGAADDSGLPNDRFFAVRPEGSVSTLKIQRTERGDSAVYLCASSLSPGGNYGYTFGSGTRLTVV.

This clonotype was counted only a few times. The chain recombines TRBV29-1 with TRBJ2-7; D not resolved. V was trimmed by 5 bases and J by 4 bases, leaving 21 bases between them. This CDR3 region has 15 residues. Per the germline V gene, CDR1 is SQVTM and CDR2 is ANQGSEA. CDR3 amino acids: CSVSETPTEPYEQYF. CDR3 nucleotides: TGCAGCGTTTCAGAAACACCTACAGAGCCTTACGAGCAGTACTTC.

This sequence joins TRBV27 and TRBJ1-5; TRBD1 agrees at 9 bases. The V gene end was trimmed by 3 bases and the J gene end by 0 bases; junction bases not matched to a gene: 12. The CDR3 covers 19 residues. Germline V gives CDR1 MNHEY, CDR2 SMNVEV (reference sequence). This CDR3 reads CASSLTETGGGDSNQPQHF. The CDR3 DNA reads as TGTGCCAGCAGTTTGACCGAGACAGGGGGTGGGGATAGCAATCAGCCCCAGCATTTT.

The sample holds one count of this clonotype. This chain uses TRBV7-8 with TRBJ2-3; TRBD2 matches at 11 bases. Germline CDR1 reads SGHVS; CDR2 reads FQNEAQ. The CDR3 covers 16 residues. Trimming at V came to 5 bases and at J to 2 bases, leaving 6 bases not matched to a gene. CDR3 protein: CASSPIAGGDTDTQYF. The CDR3 bases are TGTGCCAGCAGCCCCATAGCGGGAGGGGACACAGATACGCAGTATTTT.

This clonotype was detected ten times or more. The rearrangement uses TRBV27 and TRBJ1-2; 9 nucleotides align to TRBD1. Germline CDR1 is MNHEY and CDR2 is SMNVEV (reference sequence). There are 15 residues in the CDR3. V dropped 6 bases and J dropped 3; count of bases not matched to a gene: 8. CDR3 amino acids: CASRDRGNPYYGYTF. DNA for the CDR3: TGTGCCAGCAGGGACAGGGGAAACCCCTACTATGGCTACACCTTC.

This clonotype has more than one count but fewer than ten. This chain joins TRBV7-9 and TRBJ2-1; 7 bases align to TRBD1. This CDR3 is 14 amino acids long. Germline V lookup: CDR1 SEHNR, CDR2 FQNEAQ (reference sequence). Trimming took 8 bases from V and 4 from J; bases not matched to a gene: 8. CDR3 amino acids: CASVLRDRYNEQFF. CDR3 DNA: TGTGCCAGCGTCCTACGGGACAGATACAATGAGCAGTTCTTC.

The genes are TRBV25-1 and TRBJ2-1, with no clear D. There are 14 residues in the CDR3. Trimming took 7 bases from V and 2 from J, leaving 12 bases between them. Germline V gene lookup returns CDR1 MGHDK and CDR2 SYGVNS. The CDR3 reads CASTSWQAYNEQFF. CDR3 DNA: TGTGCCAGCACTTCATGGCAGGCCTACAATGAGCAGTTCTTC.

This clonotype was seen a few times. V is TRBV12-3 or TRBV12-4 and J is TRBJ2-7, with 7 bases identical to TRBD2. The V segment lost 3 bases and the J segment 6 bases; nucleotides outside the gene matches: 11. The CDR3 length is 15 residues. The CDR3 here is CASSFWGRAHGEQYF. The CDR3 DNA sequence: TGTGCCAGCAGTTTCTGGGGGAGGGCGCACGGCGAGCAGTACTTC.

This clonotype was observed a handful of times. This chain joins TRBV6-5 and TRBJ2-7; unclear D gene. V was trimmed by 4 bases and J by 0 bases, leaving 10 bases between them. Germline lookup yields CDR1 MNHEY and CDR2 SVGAGI. The CDR3 is made up of 14 amino acids. The CDR3 DNA reads TGTGCCAGCAGTTCTAACCCGGGCTCCTACGAGCAGTACTTC. Residues: CASSSNPGSYEQYF.

This rearrangement joins TRBV29-1 to TRBJ2-7; 8 nucleotides line up with TRBD1. V lost 5 bases and J lost 2; bases outside the gene matches: 8. CDR1 is SQVTM, CDR2 ANQGSEA, per germline. The length of the CDR3 is 14 residues. The CDR3 sequence is CSVIRQGATYEQYF. Here the CDR3 DNA reads TGCAGCGTTATTCGGCAGGGGGCAACCTACGAGCAGTACTTC.

The chain joins TRBV7-2 to TRBJ1-4; 9 bases fit TRBD1. After removal of 3 bases from V and 5 bases from J, the junction contained 4 bases not matched to a gene. This CDR3 has 15 amino acids. The V gene's germline CDR1 is SGHTA and CDR2 FQGNSA. The CDR3 sequence is CASSLDRGANEKLFF. The CDR3 nucleotides are TGTGCCAGCAGCTTGGACAGGGGCGCAAATGAAAAACTGTTTTTT.

This clonotype was observed a few times. This chain connects TRBV18 to TRBJ1-3; unclear D gene. The CDR3 totals 17 residues. Germline V lookup: CDR1 KGHSH, CDR2 LQKENI. V gave up 1 base and J gave up 0 bases, with 13 bases separating them. As DNA, the CDR3 is TGTGCCAGCTCACCACAAAAGGCCCGGGGCTCTGGAAACACCATATATTTT. It encodes CASSPQKARGSGNTIYF.

The rearrangement joins TRBV20-1 to TRBJ2-7, with 9 bases lining up with TRBD2. Germline values: CDR1 DFQATT, CDR2 SNEGSKA (reference sequence). V lost 2 bases, J lost 2 bases, and 10 bases stayed unmatched. This CDR3 contains 16 residues. This CDR3 reads CSARRPSGIFTYEQYF. The CDR3 nucleotides read TGCAGTGCTAGACGGCCTAGCGGGATCTTTACCTACGAGCAGTACTTC.

The table lists this clonotype with a few counts. V and J are TRBV20-1 and TRBJ2-3; 8 positions agree with TRBD2. This CDR3 spans 14 amino acids. After removal of 2 bases from V and 6 bases from J, the junction contained 7 bases not matched to a gene. Germline CDR1 DFQATT, CDR2 SNEGSKA (reference sequence). CDR3 nucleotides: TGCAGTGCTAGATTCGGGGGGGAGTGGGATACGCAGTATTTT. Translating it yields CSARFGGEWDTQYF.

The DNA for the CDR3 is TGTGCCAGCAGCCCCCTCCTGGGGCTAGCGGGAGTTACCGGGGAGCTGTTTTTT. Its protein product is CASSPLLGLAGVTGELFF. The chain combines TRBV9 with TRBJ2-2, with 10 bases identical to TRBD2. V shed 4 bases and J 5 bases; nucleotides not matched to a gene: 14. Germline lookup yields CDR1 SGDLS and CDR2 YYNGEE. The CDR3 is made up of 18 amino acids.

This chain connects TRBV18 to TRBJ1-3; D unclear. Per the germline V gene, CDR1 is KGHSH and CDR2 is LQKENI. Trimming shortened V by 4 bases and J by 1 base, and 5 bases separated the two germline ends. This CDR3 contains 13 residues. CDR3 protein: CASSQNSGNTIYF. The CDR3 region has the DNA TGTGCCAGCTCACAAAATTCTGGAAACACCATATATTTT.